Many counts were recorded for the clone carrying this T cell receptor (beta chain). RNA transcripts gave rise to amplified TCR beta CDR3 regions. The HTBI primer set served for first-round RT-PCR of the TCR CDR3. TCRdb redid the calling of the multiplex PCR reads with MiXCR, one entry per CDR3 protein. The sample consists of around 190,000 distinct CDR3 sequences, roughly 17% of them appearing once. This record comes from a study of T cells in Graves' hyperthyroidism and ophthalmopathy. CDR1 SGHAT and CDR2 FQNNGV come from the germline V gene. The CDR3 contains 10 residues. Trimming left V 6 bases short and J 5 bases short, with 5 bases between. Disease duration under 2 months; hyperthyroidism patients were aged 18 to 65. Uncontrolled infection, other autoimmune disease, pregnancy and lactation each barred patients from inclusion. Based on clinical symptoms, serum thyroxine and TRAb, thyroid ultrasound and orbital computed tomography, diagnoses were reached.

The sequence derives from a woman aged 50 to 65 with Graves' hyperthyroidism. The sequenced sample consisted of blood. The chain recombines TRBV11-2 with TRBJ2-7, with D uncertain. The CDR3 reads CASSYNEQYF. The CDR3 coding sequence is TGTGCCAGCAGTTACAACGAGCAGTACTTC.